This is a list of T cell receptor beta chains from one sample in a study of long-term antiretroviral therapy in people with HIV. The data were produced by immunoSEQ multiplex PCR, yet TCRdb's version contains in-frame clones alone and is incomplete. The table has about 28,000 clones, about four fifths seen once. This sample comprised unsorted PBMCs, obtained 0.4 years after starting antiretroviral therapy. These receptors all stem from a man younger than 35 with HIV. Both conserved end residues are part of each CDR3. The D gene is left open where the match is weak. Not all rows give a size; the values are once, few, many and, for expanded clones, a class.

NA,TRBV7-2,TRBJ1-3,NA,TGTGCCAGCAGCATGGCAGTCGGGCTCTCTGGAAACACCATATATTTT,CASSMAVGLSGNTIYF
once,TRBV9,TRBJ2-7,NA,TGTGCCAGCAGCGTAGATGGCAGCTCCTACGAGCAGTACTTC,CASSVDGSSYEQYF
NA,TRBV6-1,TRBJ2-2,NA,TGTGCCAGCGACACGTTCGCGAACACCGGGGAGCTGTTTTTT,CASDTFANTGELFF
NA,TRBV14,TRBJ1-1,NA,TGTGCCAGCAGCCGGGACGGTGCTGAAGCTTTCTTT,CASSRDGAEAFF
few,TRBV27,TRBJ2-7,TRBD1,TGTGCCAGCAGGACAGGGGGCGTCATCTACGAGCAGTACTTC,CASRTGGVIYEQYF
NA,TRBV29-1,TRBJ2-2,NA,TGCAGCGTTGGTGGACGTAGCGACGGGGAGCTGTTTTTT,CSVGGRSDGELFF
NA,TRBV9,TRBJ2-7,NA,TGTGCCAGCAGCGTTGGGGACCACCAGTCCTACGAGCAGTACTTC,CASSVGDHQSYEQYF
NA,TRBV7-9,TRBJ1-1,TRBD1,TGTGCCAGCAGCGACGGACAGGGGGTGAACACTGAAGCTTTCTTT,CASSDGQGVNTEAFF
NA,TRBV28,TRBJ2-1,NA,TGTGCCAGCATCCCCCACTTTCTCCCCTACAATGAGCAGTTCTTC,CASIPHFLPYNEQFF
NA,TRBV6-5,TRBJ1-2,NA,TGTGCCAGCAGTTACAGGGACGTCTATGGCTACACCTTC,CASSYRDVYGYTF
NA,TRBV7-2,TRBJ1-4,TRBD1,TGTGCCAGCAGCTTACGCGGGGACAGGGCAGGCCCTAATGAAAAACTGTTTTTT,CASSLRGDRAGPNEKLFF
NA,TRBV6-6,TRBJ1-1,NA,TGTGCCAGCAGTTACGCAGGGTTGAACACTGAAGCTTTCTTT,CASSYAGLNTEAFF
NA,TRBV7-3,TRBJ1-3,NA,TGTGCCAGCAGCTTGGGGGGGGCATCTGGAAACACCATATATTTT,CASSLGGASGNTIYF
NA,TRBV5-6,TRBJ2-1,NA,TGTGCCAGCAGCCCTGACAGTTACAATGAGCAGTTCTTC,CASSPDSYNEQFF
NA,TRBV27,TRBJ1-1,NA,TGTGCCAGCAAGCCCGGGACGGCGAACACTGAAGCTTTCTTT,CASKPGTANTEAFF
NA,TRBV27,TRBJ1-2,TRBD1,TGTGCCAGCAGTCCTACATCTACAGGGGGAGCTGGCTACACCTTC,CASSPTSTGGAGYTF
NA,TRBV5-4,TRBJ1-1,TRBD1,TGTGCCAGCAGCCTACCGGACAGGGCTCCTAGGAGCGGAGGGCTTGAAGCTTTCTTT,CASSLPDRAPRSGGLEAFF
NA,TRBV5-6,TRBJ1-1,TRBD1,TGTGCCAGCAACATGAGGTGGAGGGGGCAAGTCACTGAAGCTTTCTTT,CASNMRWRGQVTEAFF
NA,TRBV27,TRBJ2-1,NA,TGTGCCAGCGGACTAAGCTACAATGAGCAGTTCTTC,CASGLSYNEQFF
NA,TRBV5-1,TRBJ2-3,NA,TGCGCCAGCAGCTTGGTGCAGGTTCCCACAGATACGCAGTATTTT,CASSLVQVPTDTQYF
NA,TRBV28,TRBJ1-2,TRBD1,TGTGCCAGCAGTCCAGGACAGGGGTATAGCTACACCTTC,CASSPGQGYSYTF
NA,TRBV27,TRBJ2-3,NA,TGTGCCAGCAGTTTAGGGGGCAGGGGAACAGATACGCAGTATTTT,CASSLGGRGTDTQYF
NA,TRBV29-1,TRBJ1-1,NA,TGCAGCGTCCTCAATCCCGAAGCTTTCTTT,CSVLNPEAFF
NA,TRBV2,TRBJ1-6,NA,TGTGCCAGCACAGGCTTGGGCCGTGGGGTGGAATCACCCCTCCACTTT,CASTGLGRGVESPLHF
once,TRBV28,TRBJ1-1,NA,TGTGCCAGCAGCATCCCAGTGAACACTGAAGCTTTCTTT,CASSIPVNTEAFF
NA,TRBV5-4,TRBJ2-1,NA,TGTGCCAGCAGCTTGCTGCAGAGCTCCTACAATGAGCAGTTCTTC,CASSLLQSSYNEQFF
NA,TRBV7-3,TRBJ2-7,TRBD1,TGTGCCAGCAGCCTCGGGACAGGATCCTACGAGCAGTACTTC,CASSLGTGSYEQYF
few,TRBV11-1,TRBJ1-1,TRBD1,TGTGCCAGCAGCTTACGACAGGGGCGTGAAGCTTTCTTT,CASSLRQGREAFF
NA,TRBV19,TRBJ2-1,NA,TGTGCCAGTAGTATAGACAGGTACAATGAGCAGTTCTTC,CASSIDRYNEQFF
NA,TRBV7-9,TRBJ1-1,NA,TGTGCCAGCAGCCACAGCCGGGACGGAAACACTGAAGCTTTCTTT,CASSHSRDGNTEAFF
NA,TRBV5-1,TRBJ1-1,NA,TGCGCCAGCAGCTTAAACCCGGAAGCAACTGAAGCTTTCTTT,CASSLNPEATEAFF
NA,TRBV7-8,TRBJ1-4,NA,TGTGCCAGCAGCTTAGCGCAGGGTGGAGGGAAACTGTTTTTT,CASSLAQGGGKLFF
NA,TRBV9,TRBJ2-1,NA,TGTGCCAGCAGCGTAGCTGAAAGGGGCGATGAGCAGTTCTTC,CASSVAERGDEQFF
NA,TRBV4-1,TRBJ2-2,NA,TGCGCCAGCAGCCAAGTTCAAGGGGTCACCGGGGAGCTGTTTTTT,CASSQVQGVTGELFF
NA,TRBV4-1,TRBJ2-7,TRBD2,TGCGCCAGCAGCCAAGATCGCGGGAGCTCCTACGAGCAGTACTTC,CASSQDRGSSYEQYF